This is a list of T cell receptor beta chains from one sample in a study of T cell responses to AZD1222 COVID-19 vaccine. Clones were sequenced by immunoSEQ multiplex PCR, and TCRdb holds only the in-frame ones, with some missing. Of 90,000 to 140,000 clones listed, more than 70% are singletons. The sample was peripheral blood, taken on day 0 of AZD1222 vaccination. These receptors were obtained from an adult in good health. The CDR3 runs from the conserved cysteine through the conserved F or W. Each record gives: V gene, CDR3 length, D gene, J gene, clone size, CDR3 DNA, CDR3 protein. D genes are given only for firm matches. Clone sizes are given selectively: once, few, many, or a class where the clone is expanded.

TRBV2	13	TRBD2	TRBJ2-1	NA	TGTGCCAGCAGGATAGCGGGAGCCAATGAGCAGTTCTTC	CASRIAGANEQFF
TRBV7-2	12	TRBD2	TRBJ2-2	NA	TGTGGGGCGGGAGTGGCGACCGGGGAGCTGTTTTTT	CGAGVATGELFF
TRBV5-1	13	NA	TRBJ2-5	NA	TGCGCCAGCAGCTTGGGGGCGGGGGAGACCCAGTACTTC	CASSLGAGETQYF
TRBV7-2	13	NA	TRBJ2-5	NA	TGTGCCAGCGGAGCTAGCCCCCAAGAGACCCAGTACTTC	CASGASPQETQYF
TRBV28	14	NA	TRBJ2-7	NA	TGTGCCAGCAGTTTAACGGGACTTGAGTACGAGCAGTACTTC	CASSLTGLEYEQYF
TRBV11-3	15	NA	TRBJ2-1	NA	TGTGCCAGCAGCTTAAGGGCAGGACCCTACAATGAGCAGTTCTTC	CASSLRAGPYNEQFF
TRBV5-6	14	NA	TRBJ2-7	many	TGTGCCAGCAGCCCCCCCGGGAGCCGTGGCGAGCAGTACTTC	CASSPPGSRGEQYF
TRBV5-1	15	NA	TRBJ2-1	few	TGCGCCAGCAGCTTGGGGACAGATTCCTACAATGAGCAGTTCTTC	CASSLGTDSYNEQFF
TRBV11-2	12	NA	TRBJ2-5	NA	TGTGCCAGCAGCTTAGACGCAGAGACCCAGTACTTC	CASSLDAETQYF
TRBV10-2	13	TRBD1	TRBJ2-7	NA	TGCGCCAGCAGTGAGTCGGGCAGGGGGCATATCAACTTC	CASSESGRGHINF
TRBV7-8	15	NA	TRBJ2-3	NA	TGTGCCGGGGCCCTAGGCAGAACCCGCACAGATACGCAGTATTTT	CAGALGRTRTDTQYF
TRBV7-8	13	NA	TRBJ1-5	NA	TGTGCCAGCAGCCCGTACGGGGATCAGCCCCAGCATTTT	CASSPYGDQPQHF
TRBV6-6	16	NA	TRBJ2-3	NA	TGTGCCAGCAGTTACGCCGGGCAGGGCGGGACAGATACGCAGTATTTT	CASSYAGQGGTDTQYF
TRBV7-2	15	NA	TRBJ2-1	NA	TGTGCCAGCAGCCCCCCTGGCAGGGGAAGAAATGAGCAGTTCTTC	CASSPPGRGRNEQFF
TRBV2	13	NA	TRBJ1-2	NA	TGTGCCAGCAGTGAAGCGCAGGGAGGAGGCTACACCTTC	CASSEAQGGGYTF
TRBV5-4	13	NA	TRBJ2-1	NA	TGTGCCAGCAGCTTGGGGACAGCGAATGAGCAGTTCTTC	CASSLGTANEQFF
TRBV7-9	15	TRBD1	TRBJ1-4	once	TGTGCCAGCAGCCCAGGATTCGGACAGGGAGAAAAACTGTTTTTT	CASSPGFGQGEKLFF
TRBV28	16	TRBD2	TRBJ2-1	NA	TGTGCCAGCAGTTCCCCACTAGCGGGAACGGTGGATGAGCAGTTCTTC	CASSSPLAGTVDEQFF
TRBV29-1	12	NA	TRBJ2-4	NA	TGCAGCGTTGAAGATACTGGGTACATTCAGTACTTC	CSVEDTGYIQYF
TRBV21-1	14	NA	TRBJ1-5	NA	TGTGCCAGCAGCAGCAGGGGAGAGGGTCAGCCCCAGCATTTT	CASSSRGEGQPQHF
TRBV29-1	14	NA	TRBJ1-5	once	TGCAGCGTTGCCTCGTCGAATAGCAATCAGCCCCAGCATTTT	CSVASSNSNQPQHF
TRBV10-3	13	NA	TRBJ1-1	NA	TGTGCCATCAGTGAGATGCAGGGAACTGAAGCTTTCTTT	CAISEMQGTEAFF
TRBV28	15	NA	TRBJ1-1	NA	TGTGCCAGCAGTTTAGGCCCGGGAATGAACACTGAAGCTTTCTTT	CASSLGPGMNTEAFF
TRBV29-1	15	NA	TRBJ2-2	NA	TGCAGCGTTGAAGACGGGTCTAGGTTTGCCGGGGAGCTGTTTTTT	CSVEDGSRFAGELFF
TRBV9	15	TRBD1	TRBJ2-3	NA	TGTGCCAGCAGTGAGACAGGGGTGAGGACAGATACGCAGTATTTT	CASSETGVRTDTQYF
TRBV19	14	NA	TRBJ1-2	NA	TGTGCCAGTAGTCCCCCGGCCATGAACTATGGCTACACCTTC	CASSPPAMNYGYTF
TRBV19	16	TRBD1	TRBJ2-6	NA	TGTGCCAGTAGTCCCCAGGGGGCGTCTGGGGCCAACGTCCTGACTTTC	CASSPQGASGANVLTF
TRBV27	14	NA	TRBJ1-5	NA	TGTGCCAGCAGCTCAGGGATGGCCAATCAGCCCCAGCATTTT	CASSSGMANQPQHF
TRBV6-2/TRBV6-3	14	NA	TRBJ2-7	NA	TGTGCCAGCAGTGCCTACAGGGTCACCTACGAGCAGTACTTC	CASSAYRVTYEQYF